The 32 T cell receptor beta chains given below trace back to one sample, sequenced in a study of blood T cell repertoires in COVID-19. Assay: immunoSEQ multiplex PCR; the TCRdb copy retains only in-frame clones and omits some. The sample lists roughly 140,000 clones; 87% were seen once. The sample comprised peripheral blood. Receptor source: a woman aged 55 to 70 with active or convalescent COVID-19.

CDR3: CAISESPPGQSTQKLFF. In DNA form, the CDR3 reads TGTGCCATCAGTGAGTCCCCCCCGGGACAGTCGACGCAAAAACTGTTTTTT. J is TRBJ1-4 and V is TRBV10-3; TRBD1 matches at 7 bases. CDR1 is ENHRY, CDR2 SYGVKD, per germline. The length of the CDR3 is 17 residues. J was trimmed by 9 bases and V by 0 bases; bases with no gene match: 13.

This chain joins TRBV5-1 and TRBJ1-6, with a tentative D call TRBD1 (6 bases). This CDR3 has 15 residues. Trimming removed 4 bases from V and 9 bases from J, with 17 bases in between. Germline CDR1 SGHRS, CDR2 YFSETQ. CDR3 DNA sequence: TGCGCCAGCAGCCCCGGCACAGGGCGTCGTTCACCCCTCCACTTT. The encoded protein is CASSPGTGRRSPLHF.

The rearrangement uses TRBV7-2 and TRBJ1-6; maybe TRBD1 (5 bases). Trimming pared 1 base from V and 14 bases from J, leaving 12 bases between. This CDR3 has 13 amino acids. Germline-derived CDR1 and CDR2 are SGHTA and FQGNSA. CDR3 residues: CASSLGAGQTLHF. Written as DNA, the CDR3 is TGTGCCAGCAGCTTAGGTGCAGGGCAAACCCTCCACTTT.

CDR3 coding DNA: TGTGCCAGTAACCGGGGACAGGCGCCCATGGGGTATGGCTACACCTTC. It encodes CASNRGQAPMGYGYTF. V is TRBV19 and J is TRBJ1-2, with 8 bases aligning to TRBD1. Germline CDR1 LNHDA, CDR2 SQIVND (reference sequence). V was clipped by 7 bases and J by 5 bases; unmatched bases: 15. The CDR3 extends over 16 amino acids.

J is TRBJ1-2 and V is TRBV3-1 (or the pseudogene TRBV3-2); D may be TRBD1 (6 bases). With 1 base removed from V and 9 bases from J, the gap between germline ends came to 21 bases. Germline V gene sequence: CDR1 LGHDT, CDR2 YNNKEL (reference sequence). The CDR3 has 16 amino acids. The CDR3 sequence is CASSQGQGLNGKRYTF. The CDR3 coding sequence is TGTGCCAGCAGCCAAGGTCAGGGGCTGAACGGGAAACGCTACACCTTC.

This chain uses TRBV5-1 with TRBJ1-1; D is unclear. CDR1 is SGHRS and CDR2 is YFSETQ in the germline V gene. This CDR3 spans 13 amino acids. V lost 4 bases and J 3 bases, leaving 10 bases between the germline ends. The CDR3 coding sequence is TGCGCCAGCAGCGCGGGTAAGGACACTGAAGCTTTCTTT. As protein: CASSAGKDTEAFF.

J is TRBJ1-6 and V is TRBV6-2 or TRBV6-3; 8 bases map to TRBD1. Trimming at V came to 2 bases and at J to 7 bases, leaving 4 bases not matched to a gene. The CDR3 is 15 residues long. Germline assignment: CDR1 MNHEY and CDR2 SVGEGT. CDR3 in DNA: TGTGCCAGCAGTTACCGGACAGGGAGAAATTCACCCCTCCACTTT. Encoded protein: CASSYRTGRNSPLHF.

V and J are TRBV4-3 and TRBJ1-6; D ambiguous. This CDR3 spans 14 amino acids. V lost 0 bases and J 11 bases, leaving 11 bases between the germline ends. Germline V lookup: CDR1 LGHNA, CDR2 YSLEER. CDR3 in amino acids: CASSQDLTIAPLHF. In DNA form, the CDR3 reads TGCGCCAGCAGCCAAGATCTGACAATCGCACCCCTCCACTTT.

The V and J genes are TRBV5-5 and TRBJ1-5; TRBD1 aligns across 10 bases. The CDR3 has 16 residues. Germline V lookup: CDR1 SGHKS, CDR2 YYEKEE (reference sequence). Trimming removed 4 bases from V and 7 bases from J; junction bases left unmatched: 11. The CDR3 bases are TGTGCCAGCAGCCCCGCCTCGGGACAGGGGCGCCAGCCCCAGCATTTT. It encodes CASSPASGQGRQPQHF. Full variable domain (rest looked up from reference TRBV5-5 and TRBJ1-5): DAGVTQSPTHLIKTRGQQVTLRCSPISGHKSVSWYQQVLGQGPQFIFQYYEKEERGRGNFPDRFSARQFPNYSSELNVNALLLGDSALYLCASSPASGQGRQPQHFGDGTRLSIL.

The rearrangement uses TRBV7-2 and TRBJ2-5; 10 bases map to TRBD2. This CDR3 region has 16 residues. Germline CDR1 reads SGHTA; CDR2 reads FQGNSA. J gave up 3 bases and V 5 bases, and 9 bases lay outside the gene matches. This chain's CDR3 is CASSPQPSGGEETQYF. The CDR3 DNA follows: TGTGCCAGCAGCCCGCAACCTAGCGGGGGTGAAGAGACCCAGTACTTC. The complete variable domain, with remaining parts taken from reference TRBV7-2 and TRBJ2-5, reads GAGVSQSPSNKVTEKGKDVELRCDPISGHTALYWYRQSLGQGLEFLIYFQGNSAPDKSGLPSDRFSAERTGGSVSTLTIQRTQQEDSAVYLCASSPQPSGGEETQYFGPGTRLLVL.

CDR3 DNA sequence: TGTGCCAGCAGTTTCCCGCGAGCGGGGGCCTACGAGCAGTACTTC. Translating gives CASSFPRAGAYEQYF. The J gene is TRBJ2-7, the V gene TRBV6-2 or TRBV6-3; 8 nucleotides line up with TRBD2. J lost 2 bases, V lost 4 bases, and 7 bases had no gene match. This CDR3 has 15 amino acids. In germline, CDR1 is MNHEY, CDR2 SVGEGT.

This clone was recorded many times. V is TRBV4-1 and J is TRBJ1-5; D may be TRBD1 (6 bases). V gave up 6 bases and J gave up 11 bases, with 17 bases separating them. CDR1 is MGHRA and CDR2 is YSYEKL in the germline V gene. This CDR3 spans 13 amino acids. The CDR3 loop reads CASSNTGLTAQHF. The DNA of the CDR3 is TGCGCCAGCAGTAATACAGGGTTGACGGCCCAGCATTTT.

V gene TRBV27 combines with J gene TRBJ2-3; D may be TRBD1 (6 bases). The ends were cut back, 4 bases at V and 6 bases at J, with 20 bases in the middle. CDR1 is MNHEY and CDR2 is SMNVEV in the germline V gene (reference sequence). CDR3 length: 16 residues. In DNA form, the CDR3 reads TGTGCCAGCAGTTGGGGGCGGAGCCTCGGACAGGATACGCAGTATTTT. Protein: CASSWGRSLGQDTQYF.

Here the CDR3 DNA reads TGTGCCAGCAGTATAGCTGCCGAGCAGTACTTC. This gives the protein CASSIAAEQYF. The V call is TRBV2, the J call TRBJ2-7; D is unclear. CDR1 and CDR2 from the germline V gene are SNHLY and FYNNEI. CDR3 length: 11 amino acids. V lost 5 bases to trimming and J lost 6 bases, with 8 bases between them.

The chain employs TRBV19 and TRBJ2-3, with 10 nucleotides matching TRBD2. CDR1 and CDR2 from the germline V gene are LNHDA and SQIVND (reference sequence). Unmatched junction bases numbered 13, after V lost 6 bases and J lost 4 bases. The CDR3 covers 17 residues. For the CDR3, the DNA is TGTGCCAGTAGCAATATACGTCTAGCGGGGGCCTCAGATACGCAGTATTTT. This translates into CASSNIRLAGASDTQYF.

The chain combines TRBV6-5 with TRBJ1-1; 8 nucleotides align to TRBD1. The junction had 11 bases not matched to a gene; V was cut back by 6 bases and J by 5 bases. Germline V gene data show CDR1 as MNHEY and CDR2 as SVGAGI. The CDR3 totals 15 residues. DNA of the CDR3: TGTGCCAGCAGCTTATCCCGGACAGGGAGGACTGAAGCTTTCTTT. Translating it yields CASSLSRTGRTEAFF.

The rearrangement uses TRBV7-2 and TRBJ2-7, with TRBD2 as a possible D gene (5 bases). This CDR3 has 15 amino acids. Germline V gives CDR1 SGHTA, CDR2 FQGNSA. With 5 bases removed from V and 3 bases from J, the gap between germline ends came to 17 bases. The CDR3 sequence is CASSQVPPSIYEQYF. For the CDR3, the DNA is TGTGCCAGCAGCCAAGTCCCTCCTAGCATCTACGAGCAGTACTTC.

The V call is TRBV19, the J call TRBJ2-1, with TRBD2 identical over 7 bases. The CDR3 runs 11 residues. Germline V gene sequence: CDR1 LNHDA, CDR2 SQIVND (reference sequence). V dropped 6 bases and J dropped 12; count of bases not matched to a gene: 5. CDR3 sequence: CASSAGVSQFF. CDR3 coding DNA: TGTGCCAGTAGCGCGGGAGTATCGCAGTTCTTC.

The J gene is TRBJ1-6, the V gene TRBV5-1; D is uncertain. This CDR3 region has 15 residues. Germline-derived CDR1 and CDR2 are SGHRS and YFSETQ. V was trimmed by 0 bases and J by 9 bases, leaving 13 bases between them. CDR3 amino acids: CASSLGGESSSPLHF. The CDR3 DNA sequence: TGCGCCAGCAGCTTGGGTGGGGAGAGTAGTTCACCCCTCCACTTT. The complete variable domain, with remaining parts taken from reference TRBV5-1 and TRBJ1-6, reads KAGVTQTPRYLIKTRGQQVTLSCSPISGHRSVSWYQQTPGQGLQFLFEYFSETQRNKGNFPGRFSGRQFSNSRSEMNVSTLELGDSALYLCASSLGGESSSPLHFGNGTRLTVT.

The CDR3: CASSEAGGPYEQYF. CDR3 DNA sequence: TGTGCCAGCAGCGAAGCGGGGGGGCCCTACGAGCAGTACTTC. This sequence joins TRBV9 and TRBJ2-7; 10 bases fit TRBD2. Germline assignment: CDR1 SGDLS and CDR2 YYNGEE. V gave up 3 bases and J gave up 2 bases; unmatched junction bases: 2. The CDR3 totals 14 residues.

In its sample, this clone was seen once. V gene TRBV29-1 combines with J gene TRBJ1-1; D is unresolved. Germline V gives CDR1 SQVTM, CDR2 ANQGSEA. V lost 4 bases, J lost 3 bases, and 9 bases lay in between. This CDR3 is built from 12 residues. CDR3 sequence: CSVGVRDTEAFF. The CDR3 coding sequence is TGCAGCGTTGGGGTTCGGGACACTGAAGCTTTCTTT.

The chain has TRBV6-2 or TRBV6-3 and TRBJ1-5; D perhaps matches TRBD1 (5 bases). The V and J ends lost 0 bases and 0 bases respectively, with 12 bases between them. This CDR3 region has 17 residues. Germline V gene lookup returns CDR1 MNHEY and CDR2 SVGEGT. CDR3 protein: CASSYSPDSYSNQPQHF. In nucleotides, the CDR3 is TGTGCCAGCAGTTACTCCCCCGACAGCTATAGCAATCAGCCCCAGCATTTT.

The chain joins TRBV6-5 to TRBJ1-1; no definite D call. Trimming removed 1 base at V and 3 bases at J, with 6 bases between. Germline-derived CDR1 and CDR2 are MNHEY and SVGAGI. This CDR3 is built from 13 residues. CDR3 sequence: CASSYWLDTEAFF. For the CDR3, the DNA is TGTGCCAGCAGTTACTGGCTGGACACTGAAGCTTTCTTT.

V usage is TRBV6-5 and J usage is TRBJ1-1; no reliable D call. Trimming left V 8 bases short and J 4 bases short, with 14 bases between. This CDR3 comprises 13 residues. CDR1 is MNHEY, CDR2 SVGAGI, per germline. The CDR3: CASFGSRVTEAFF. CDR3 sequence (DNA): TGTGCCAGCTTCGGGTCGCGTGTCACTGAAGCTTTCTTT.

This clone has a handful of counts. This chain uses TRBV6-6 with TRBJ1-5, with D possibly matching TRBD1 (6 bases). V was clipped by 6 bases and J by 4 bases, with 13 bases between them. CDR3 length: 14 amino acids. Germline CDR1 reads MNHNY; CDR2 reads SVGAGI (reference sequence). In nucleotides, the CDR3 is TGTGCCAGCAGGGGGGCCAGCATTAATCAGCCCCAGCATTTT. Encoded protein: CASRGASINQPQHF.

CDR3 nucleotide sequence: TGTGCCAGCAGTCCGGAGGGAAGGACCGGGGAGCTGTTTTTT. Translating it yields CASSPEGRTGELFF. The J gene is TRBJ2-2, the V gene TRBV6-2 or TRBV6-3, with D maybe TRBD2 (6 bases). Trimming left V 5 bases short and J 5 bases short, with 12 bases between. Germline CDR1 and CDR2: MNHEY and SVGEGT. The CDR3 runs 14 residues.

Regarding this clone: An end of the junction differs from the germline gene, which may be a read error. The V gene is TRBV7-2, the J gene TRBJ2-7; TRBD2 aligns across 12 bases. Germline CDR1 and CDR2: SGHTA and FQGNSA. The CDR3 is 15 amino acids. CDR3 sequence: CASSTRTSGVGELYF. In DNA form, the CDR3 reads TGTGCCAGCAGCACCAGGACTAGCGGGGTTGGGGAGCTGTACTTC.

The V call is TRBV7-8, the J call TRBJ2-5, with a weak D call TRBD2 (6 bases). Germline V CDR1 and CDR2: SGHVS, FQNEAQ. The CDR3 is made up of 15 amino acids. V dropped 5 bases and J dropped 1 base, with 14 bases sitting between them. The CDR3 reads CASSPMGGTQETQYF. The CDR3 DNA follows: TGTGCCAGCAGCCCGATGGGCGGGACCCAAGAGACCCAGTACTTC.

Note on this clone: A read error may produce the germline difference seen at one junction end. The chain joins TRBV10-3 to TRBJ2-3, with 8 nucleotides matching TRBD1. Germline V lookup: CDR1 ENHRY, CDR2 SYGVKD. The CDR3 has 13 amino acids. CDR3 bases: TGTGCCGTCAGACAGGGGAATACAGATACGCAGTATTTT. Encoded protein: CAVRQGNTDTQYF.

The chain couples TRBV6-5 to TRBJ1-2, with D hard to call. This CDR3 is 16 amino acids long. With 2 bases removed from V and 4 bases from J, the gap between germline ends came to 17 bases. CDR1 MNHEY and CDR2 SVGAGI come from the germline V gene. The chain's CDR3 is CASSYLAVYPFYGYTF. The CDR3, as DNA: TGTGCCAGCAGTTACCTGGCAGTTTACCCCTTCTATGGCTACACCTTC.

CDR3 coding DNA: TGTGCCAGCAGCCCTCAGCAGGGAGGAAACACCATATATTTT. This translates into CASSPQQGGNTIYF. The chain uses TRBV5-4 and TRBJ1-3, with D possibly matching TRBD1 (5 bases). Germline CDR1 reads SGHNT; CDR2 reads YYREEE (reference sequence). Trimming left V 4 bases short and J 4 bases short, with 12 bases between. This CDR3 contains 14 residues.

The chain carries TRBV4-3 and TRBJ1-5, with 9 bases aligning to TRBD1. In germline, CDR1 is LGHNA, CDR2 YSLEER. The CDR3 consists of 15 residues. The V segment lost 2 bases and the J segment 3 bases; nucleotides outside the gene matches: 2. The CDR3 is CASSQRTGDNQPQHF. The CDR3, as DNA: TGCGCCAGCAGCCAACGGACAGGGGACAATCAGCCCCAGCATTTT.